The present T cell receptor beta chain was sequenced within a study of T-cell reconstitution after alpha-beta-depleted transplantation in children (dated by TCRdb to 2016 to 2018). With regard to the full study: T-cell immune reconstitution after TCRalphabeta/CD19-depleted allogeneic hematopoietic cell transplantation in children was quantitatively tracked in the study by means of TCR repertoire profiling. Summary of the overall study and its limitations: Apparently early alphabetaT-cell count recovery about two months after transplant reportedly relied on only several hundred rapidly expanded clones derived from non-depleted graft cells. The frequencies of hyperexpanded clones fell over the following months, and after one year, T-cell counts and TCRbeta diversity were mostly attributed to newly produced T cells. In some patients, high TCRbeta diversity at day 60 was attributed to recipient T cells and intrathymic progenitors that had survived conditioning.

The germline V gene encodes CDR1 SGDLS and CDR2 YYNGEE. Relative to germline, V is 3 bases shorter and J is 4 bases shorter, with 10 bases between their ends. The CDR3 starts with the cysteine, ends with the phenylalanine, and has 13 residues. Of all the DNA, just the CDR3 is kept, 39 bases in frame from base 1. The meaning of the sample's treatment or condition label: allogeneic hematopoietic cell transplantation with graft depleted of TCRalphabeta T cells and CD19 B cells. The children who served as transplant recipients had been given grafts of TCRalphabeta/CD19-depleted allogeneic hematopoietic cells. The library was prepared using PCR. These reads were obtained on an Illumina HiSeq 2500. TCR library preparation used molecular barcoding, with unique molecular identifiers applied to normalize quantification of the TCRbeta repertoire. TCRdb cleaned the public reads at Q25 with fastp, built clones with MiXCR and kept in-frame beta chains. Rows with a matching CDR3 protein are joined into one entry that keeps the most common DNA and genes. Within this sample are 900,000 or so distinct CDR3 sequences, with approximately 15% of them counted one time only. The top ten hold roughly 5% of the sample.

This clonotype was counted a few times. Its target antigen remains unknown. The sample holds no much larger clone one base away, and base qualities are not on file. Material: PBMCs, mostly from graft donor cells, obtained 360 days after TCRalphabeta/CD19-depleted stem cell transplant. This TCR came from a male patient aged 10-17 years who had a stem cell transplant for acute lymphoblastic leukemia, so the T cells may come from the graft donor. Recombination linked TRBV9 to TRBJ1-1, with the identity of the D gene unclear. The CDR3 region reads CASSGPSSTEAFF. The DNA sequence follows: TGTGCCAGCAGCGGACCTTCTAGCACTGAAGCTTTCTTT.